Following are 23 T cell receptor beta chains from one sample sequenced in a study of cytomegalovirus exposure and HLA in healthy donors. The PCR made use of 60 Vbeta and 13 Jbeta primers. Profiling relied on immunoSEQ multiplex PCR, and the TCRdb table lists in-frame clones only, not all of them. The sample comprises 100,000 to 150,000 clones, roughly 78% of which are singletons, and 6.3% rests with the top ten. Sequenced material: PBMCs. These receptors were taken from a woman in her 40s in good health and CMV-seronegative.

This chain joins TRBV27 and TRBJ1-2, with TRBD1 matching over 9 bases. Germline V CDR1 and CDR2: MNHEY, SMNVEV (reference sequence). CDR3 length equals 15 residues. V trimming: 4 bases; J trimming: 6 bases; junction bases outside the gene matches: 9. CDR3 amino acids: CASSWVGQGQDGYTF. In nucleotides, the CDR3 is TGTGCCAGCAGTTGGGTCGGACAGGGGCAGGATGGCTACACCTTC.

The chain combines TRBV9 with TRBJ2-5, with 9 bases aligning to TRBD2. This CDR3 has 15 amino acids. J lost 4 bases, V lost 2 bases, and 6 bases had no gene match. Germline CDR1 and CDR2: SGDLS and YYNGEE. The CDR3 sequence: CASSVSSGNGETQYF. In nucleotides, the CDR3 is TGTGCCAGCAGCGTTTCTAGCGGGAATGGAGAGACCCAGTACTTC.

This clone was seen only a few times. This chain connects TRBV4-1 to TRBJ2-1; perhaps TRBD2 as D (6 bases). The length of the CDR3 is 16 residues. Trimming cost V 4 bases and J 7 bases, with 20 bases left between them. From germline, CDR1 is MGHRA and CDR2 YSYEKL. CDR3 sequence: CASSRLAVPGGNEQFF. As DNA, the CDR3 is TGCGCCAGCAGCCGTTTAGCGGTCCCCGGTGGGAATGAGCAGTTCTTC.

The rearrangement uses TRBV28 and TRBJ2-6; 7 nucleotides agree with TRBD1. CDR3 length: 18 amino acids. Germline V gene sequence: CDR1 MDHEN, CDR2 SYDVKM. V lost 4 bases and J lost 0; bases outside the gene matches: 9. The CDR3 sequence is CASSSGTERNSGANVLTF. The CDR3 coding sequence is TGTGCCAGCAGTTCCGGGACAGAACGGAACTCTGGGGCCAACGTCCTGACTTTC.

V usage is TRBV27 and J usage is TRBJ2-7, with a tentative D call TRBD2 (6 bases). Trimming removed 6 bases at V and 3 bases at J, with 12 bases between. Germline V CDR1 and CDR2: MNHEY, SMNVEV (reference sequence). The CDR3 contains 13 residues. The CDR3 DNA follows: TGTGCCAGCAGGCGGGACGCTGACTACGAGCAGTACTTC. Amino acids: CASRRDADYEQYF.

V is TRBV4-1 and J is TRBJ2-7; D remains unclear. Germline-derived CDR1 and CDR2 are MGHRA and YSYEKL. V was pared by 1 base and J by 4 bases, with 8 bases between. This CDR3 is built from 13 residues. Written as DNA, the CDR3 is TGCGCCAGCAGCCAAGTCCTCTTATACGAGCAGTACTTC. This translates into CASSQVLLYEQYF.

V gene TRBV23-1 combines with J gene TRBJ2-2, with 9 bases that match TRBD2. TRBV23-1 is filed as an ORF, its function uncertain. V dropped 10 bases and J dropped 2; count of bases not matched to a gene: 8. The CDR3 consists of 15 residues. DNA for the CDR3: TGCGCCACAGGAACTAGCGGGCAAAACACCGGGGAGCTGTTTTTT. It is translated as CATGTSGQNTGELFF.

CDR3 in amino acids: CASRFGAGGADTQYF. The CDR3 DNA sequence: TGCGCCAGCAGGTTTGGAGCGGGAGGTGCAGATACGCAGTATTTT. This chain connects TRBV5-1 to TRBJ2-3; 9 bases agree with TRBD2. The length of the CDR3 is 15 residues. Germline V CDR1 and CDR2: SGHRS, YFSETQ. Trimming took 5 bases from V and 4 from J; bases not matched to a gene: 8.

The V call is TRBV2, the J call TRBJ2-1; D ambiguous. The V end lost 1 base, the J end lost 10 bases, and 11 bases lay between the germline ends. Germline-derived CDR1 and CDR2 are SNHLY and FYNNEI. The CDR3 is 13 residues long. The CDR3 sequence is CASSEGSLREQFF. Here the CDR3 DNA reads TGTGCCAGCAGTGAAGGTAGCCTTAGGGAGCAGTTCTTC.

V gene TRBV15 combines with J gene TRBJ1-4, with D uncertain. This CDR3 has 15 residues. The ends were cut back, 0 bases at V and 0 bases at J, with 5 bases in the middle. Germline V gene sequence: CDR1 LNHNV, CDR2 YYDKDF (reference sequence). The CDR3 nucleotides read TGTGCCACCAGCAGAGATCGCGCAACTAATGAAAAACTGTTTTTT. Translation gives CATSRDRATNEKLFF.

The CDR3 coding sequence is TGTGCCAGCAGTTTACGGGCCCGAGGGTCACCCCTCCACTTT. It encodes CASSLRARGSPLHF. This rearrangement joins TRBV27 to TRBJ1-6; D call uncertain. Germline V gene lookup returns CDR1 MNHEY and CDR2 SMNVEV (reference sequence). Trimming stripped 2 bases from V and 10 bases from J, with 12 bases between. The CDR3 runs to 14 residues.

This chain connects TRBV28 to TRBJ2-1; possible D gene TRBD2, 7 bases. Germline loops: CDR1 MDHEN, CDR2 SYDVKM. The CDR3 sequence is 16 residues long. V gave up 3 bases and J gave up 4 bases, with 16 bases separating them. The CDR3 protein is CASSLGRGGPYNEQFF. CDR3 bases: TGTGCCAGCAGTTTGGGGAGGGGGGGGCCTTACAATGAGCAGTTCTTC.

This clone was found a few times. The CDR3 DNA sequence: TGCGCCAGCAGCCCCTCCTCCACAGATACGCAGTATTTT. Protein sequence: CASSPSSTDTQYF. This chain connects TRBV5-1 to TRBJ2-3; D uncertain. Germline CDR1 and CDR2: SGHRS and YFSETQ. V was trimmed by 4 bases and J by 2 bases, leaving 8 bases between them. This CDR3 is 13 amino acids long.

This chain connects TRBV5-4 to TRBJ2-7, with 8 bases that match TRBD2. V was clipped by 0 bases and J by 7 bases; unmatched bases: 3. Germline CDR1 reads SGHNT; CDR2 reads YYREEE (reference sequence). The length of the CDR3 is 13 residues. The CDR3 region has the DNA TGTGCCAGCAGCTTGGCCGGGGGGGTTGAGCAGTACTTC. Translated, it gives CASSLAGGVEQYF. The variable domain in full, with the rest retrieved from reference TRBV5-4 and TRBJ2-7, is ETGVTQSPTHLIKTRGQQVTLRCSSQSGHNTVSWYQQALGQGPQFIFQYYREEENGRGNFPPRFSGLQFPNYSSELNVNALELDDSALYLCASSLAGGVEQYFGPGTRLTVT.

The chain has TRBV5-1 and TRBJ1-2, with D possibly matching TRBD1 (5 bases). The CDR3 is 17 residues long. The V end was cut by 1 base, the J end by 2 bases, with 18 bases between. Germline V CDR1 and CDR2: SGHRS, YFSETQ. DNA for the CDR3: TGCGCCAGCAGCTTGTCCGGGACCCACAGCGGGAACTATGGCTACACCTTC. This sequence encodes CASSLSGTHSGNYGYTF.

This chain links TRBV5-1 with TRBJ2-7; 7 nucleotides agree with TRBD1. CDR1 SGHRS and CDR2 YFSETQ come from the germline V gene. The CDR3 runs 16 residues. V trimming: 4 bases; J trimming: 0 bases; junction bases outside the gene matches: 10. The CDR3 here is CASSNLPGTASYEQYF. The CDR3 coding sequence is TGCGCCAGCAGCAACCTACCCGGGACAGCCTCCTACGAGCAGTACTTC.

This rearrangement joins TRBV7-2 to TRBJ2-5; TRBD2 agrees at 7 bases. The end of the DNA aligns better with TRBJ2-7, so the J call may be wrong. This CDR3 spans 14 amino acids. Germline lookup yields CDR1 SGHTA and CDR2 FQGNSA. The CDR3, as DNA: TGTGCCAGCACCCGGCGTAGCGGGTACTACGAGCAGTACTTC. It codes for CASTRRSGYYEQYF.

This chain connects TRBV6-1 to TRBJ2-2, with 9 bases that match TRBD2. CDR1 MNHNS and CDR2 SASEGT come from the germline V gene. The CDR3 sequence is 18 residues long. Trimming took 4 bases from V and 6 from J; bases not matched to a gene: 15. This CDR3 reads CASSAFSGSSYRSGELFF. Here the CDR3 DNA reads TGTGCCAGCAGTGCCTTTAGCGGGAGTTCTTATAGGTCCGGGGAGCTGTTTTTT.

This rearrangement joins TRBV7-9 to TRBJ2-5; D not resolved. V lost 1 base to trimming and J lost 2 bases, with 8 bases between them. CDR3 size: 14 residues. Looked up from germline, CDR1 is SEHNR and CDR2 is FQNEAQ (reference sequence). In DNA form, the CDR3 reads TGTGCCAGCAGCTTAGGACAATATCAAGAGACCCAGTACTTC. Protein: CASSLGQYQETQYF.

This clone was observed a handful of times. The CDR3 protein is CASSRQATNEKLFF. The CDR3 nucleotides are TGTGCCAGTAGCAGACAGGCAACTAATGAAAAACTGTTTTTT. The chain combines TRBV19 with TRBJ1-4; TRBD1 is a possible D gene (6 bases). Germline V gives CDR1 LNHDA, CDR2 SQIVND (reference sequence). The CDR3 is 14 amino acids. Trimming shortened V by 6 bases and J by 0 bases, and 8 bases separated the two germline ends.

This chain connects TRBV28 to TRBJ1-2; TRBD1 matches 10 bases. Germline-derived CDR1 and CDR2 are MDHEN and SYDVKM. The CDR3 has 13 amino acids. Trimming removed 6 bases from V and 12 bases from J; junction bases left unmatched: 10. The CDR3 is CASRTPGQGTHTF. Here the CDR3 DNA reads TGTGCCAGCAGGACCCCGGGACAGGGGACCCACACCTTC.

The chain's CDR3 is CASSQDLREGIVNEQFF. The CDR3 nucleotides read TGTGCCAGCAGCCAAGATCTACGGGAGGGTATTGTTAATGAGCAGTTCTTC. The rearrangement uses TRBV4-2 and TRBJ2-1; 8 bases are shared with TRBD2. Per the germline V gene, CDR1 is LGHNA and CDR2 is YNFKEQ. The CDR3 spans 17 residues. The trim removed 0 bases at V and 7 bases at J, leaving 11 bases unmatched.

With respect to this clone: A junction end diverges from the germline sequence, so it may reflect a read error. The V and J genes are TRBV7-9 and TRBJ1-2; D might be TRBD1 (5 bases). CDR1 and CDR2 (germline): SEHNR, FQNEAQ (reference sequence). The CDR3 totals 18 residues. Written as DNA, the CDR3 is TGTGCCAGCAGCCTAGCCTCGGATAGGGGAGGCATGGGCTATGGCTACACCTTC. It encodes CASSLASDRGGMGYGYTF.